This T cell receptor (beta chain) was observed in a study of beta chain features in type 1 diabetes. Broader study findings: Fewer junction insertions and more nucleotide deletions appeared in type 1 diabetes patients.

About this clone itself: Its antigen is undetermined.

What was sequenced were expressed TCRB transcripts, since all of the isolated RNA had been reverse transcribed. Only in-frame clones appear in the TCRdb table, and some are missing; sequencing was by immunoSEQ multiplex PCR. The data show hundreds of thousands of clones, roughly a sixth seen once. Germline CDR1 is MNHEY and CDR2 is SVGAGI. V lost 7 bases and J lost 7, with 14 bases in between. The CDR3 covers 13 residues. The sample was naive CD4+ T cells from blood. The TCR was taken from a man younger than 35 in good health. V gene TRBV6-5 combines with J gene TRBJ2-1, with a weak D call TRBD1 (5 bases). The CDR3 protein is CASNNQGSNEQFF. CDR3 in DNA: TGTGCCAGCAACAACCAGGGTAGTAATGAGCAGTTCTTC.